These 28 T cell receptor beta chains came from one sample sequenced in a study of beta chain features in type 1 diabetes (dated by TCRdb to 2017 to 2018). The library was produced with the immunoSEQ multiplex PCR assay. The High Capacity cDNA Reverse Transcription Kit was used to reverse transcribe all of the isolated RNA, meaning that expressed TCRB transcripts were what got sequenced. Drawn from immuneACCESS, this table holds only the in-frame rearrangements with V and J called that TCRdb kept. Clones are partly lost; checked studies trace under half to an unresolved V gene and leave the rest unexplained. The sample data list some 150,000 clones, and under 11% of these were observed just once. The leading ten clones occupy approximately 1.3% of the sample. The specimen sequenced was naive CD4+ T cells from blood. Taken with the paper, the label for cell subset or site translates to: true naive CD4+ T cells. Receptors were obtained from a man aged 18-30 years in good health.

The genes are TRBV5-1 and TRBJ1-5, with TRBD1 as a possible D gene (5 bases). The CDR3 is made up of 14 amino acids. Deletions cut 4 bases from V and 2 bases from J, with 10 bases between. Germline V gene data show CDR1 as SGHRS and CDR2 as YFSETQ. CDR3 amino acids: CASSPGGGNQPQHF. The CDR3 DNA sequence: TGCGCCAGCAGCCCCGGGGGAGGCAATCAGCCCCAGCATTTT. Variable domain in full (rest from reference TRBV5-1 and TRBJ1-5): KAGVTQTPRYLIKTRGQQVTLSCSPISGHRSVSWYQQTPGQGLQFLFEYFSETQRNKGNFPGRFSGRQFSNSRSEMNVSTLELGDSALYLCASSPGGGNQPQHFGDGTRLSIL.

V and J are TRBV5-1 and TRBJ2-1; 9 bases align to TRBD2. Losses at the gene ends were 5 bases for V and 7 bases for J; bases not matched to a gene: 10. The CDR3 extends over 15 amino acids. Germline CDR1 reads SGHRS; CDR2 reads YFSETQ. The CDR3 loop reads CASRQQAGGRNEQFF. DNA of the CDR3: TGCGCCAGCAGACAGCAAGCGGGGGGCAGAAATGAGCAGTTCTTC.

The chain couples TRBV18 to TRBJ2-5; TRBD1 might be the D (5 bases). V lost 2 bases and J lost 5, with 12 bases in between. CDR1 is KGHSH, CDR2 LQKENI, per germline. The CDR3 sequence is 14 residues long. CDR3 bases: TGTGCCAGCTCACCAGACAGCAATGGGGAGACCCAGTACTTC. This encodes CASSPDSNGETQYF.

This clone was detected a few times. The genes are TRBV5-1 and TRBJ1-1; maybe TRBD1 (6 bases). CDR3 length equals 15 residues. Germline V gene sequence: CDR1 SGHRS, CDR2 YFSETQ. V was cut by 4 bases and J by 0 bases, with 13 bases left in between. CDR3: CASSPGQIMNTEAFF. CDR3 coding DNA: TGCGCCAGCAGCCCTGGACAGATAATGAACACTGAAGCTTTCTTT.

This clone was detected a few times. The chain links TRBV7-2 to TRBJ1-5; D is ambiguous. V was pared by 2 bases and J by 3 bases, with 11 bases between. Germline V gives CDR1 SGHTA, CDR2 FQGNSA. CDR3 size: 15 residues. The CDR3 here is CASSLSGFSNQPQHF. The CDR3 DNA follows: TGTGCCAGCAGCTTATCCGGGTTTTCCAATCAGCCCCAGCATTTT.

The gene calls are TRBV30 and TRBJ1-4; possible D gene TRBD1, 5 bases. The CDR3 has 12 amino acids. V was shortened by 4 bases and J by 7 bases, with 10 bases between the two germline ends. Germline CDR1 and CDR2: GTSNPN and SVGIG (reference sequence). This CDR3 reads CAWNRGGEKLFF. CDR3 bases: TGTGCCTGGAACCGGGGGGGTGAAAAACTGTTTTTT.

A few counts support this clone. The gene calls are TRBV7-9 and TRBJ2-7, with TRBD1 identical over 9 bases. CDR3 size: 15 residues. Germline V gene sequence: CDR1 SEHNR, CDR2 FQNEAQ (reference sequence). V was pared by 2 bases and J by 3 bases, with 5 bases of the junction left unmatched. The CDR3 is CASSLSRTGVYEQYF. DNA for the CDR3: TGTGCCAGCAGCTTAAGTCGGACAGGGGTCTACGAGCAGTACTTC.

This chain links TRBV5-4 with TRBJ1-3; D not resolved. The CDR3 loop spans 16 amino acids. V lost 4 bases, J lost 0 bases, and 14 bases lay in between. Germline assignment: CDR1 SGHNT and CDR2 YYREEE (reference sequence). The CDR3 loop reads CASSGNLGRSGNTIYF. In DNA, the CDR3 is TGTGCCAGCAGCGGTAACCTTGGGCGCTCTGGAAACACCATATATTTT.

This sequence joins TRBV5-6 and TRBJ2-5, with 9 bases matching TRBD1. The CDR3 spans 15 residues. CDR1 is SGHDT, CDR2 YYEEEE, per germline. The ends lost 4 bases at V and 5 bases at J; junction bases unmatched: 9. The CDR3 sequence: CASSIWTGAGETQYF. In nucleotides, the CDR3 is TGTGCCAGCAGCATATGGACAGGGGCCGGGGAGACCCAGTACTTC.

CDR3 bases: TGTGCCAGCAGCTTGGGACTAGCGGGATACAATGAGCAGTTCTTC. Translated, it gives CASSLGLAGYNEQFF. V usage is TRBV5-4 and J usage is TRBJ2-1; 11 bases match TRBD2. With 0 bases clipped from V and 4 bases from J, the junction kept 0 bases outside the gene matches. The CDR3 has 15 amino acids. CDR1 is SGHNT and CDR2 is YYREEE in the germline V gene (reference sequence). The full variable domain, rest sourced from reference TRBV5-4 and TRBJ2-1, is ETGVTQSPTHLIKTRGQQVTLRCSSQSGHNTVSWYQQALGQGPQFIFQYYREEENGRGNFPPRFSGLQFPNYSSELNVNALELDDSALYLCASSLGLAGYNEQFFGPGTRLTVL.

The chain recombines TRBV7-2 with TRBJ1-2, with D uncertain. Trimming pared 2 bases from V and 2 bases from J, leaving 3 bases between. CDR1 and CDR2 from the germline V gene are SGHTA and FQGNSA. The CDR3 has 12 amino acids. The CDR3 DNA is TGTGCCAGCAGCTTATCGAACTATGGCTACACCTTC. It yields the protein CASSLSNYGYTF.

V is TRBV7-2 and J is TRBJ2-1, with a tentative D call TRBD1 (6 bases). Trimming removed 5 bases from V and 1 base from J, with 15 bases in between. This CDR3 region has 16 residues. CDR1 is SGHTA and CDR2 is FQGNSA in the germline V gene. The CDR3 bases are TGTGCCAGCAGCCCCCAGGGGATAAGGTCCTACAATGAGCAGTTCTTC. As protein: CASSPQGIRSYNEQFF.

In its sample, this clone was seen a few times. The chain carries TRBV2 and TRBJ1-2; 9 positions match TRBD1. The CDR3 loop spans 14 amino acids. From germline, CDR1 is SNHLY and CDR2 FYNNEI. Trimming cost V 4 bases and J 6 bases; bases outside gene matches: 6. The CDR3 DNA follows: TGTGCCAGCAGTGGCACAGGGGGCATGAATGGCTACACCTTC. Its translation: CASSGTGGMNGYTF.

This clone showed up just a few times. The V call is TRBV7-9, the J call TRBJ2-5; 7 bases line up with TRBD1. This CDR3 is built from 12 residues. Germline CDR1 and CDR2: SEHNR and FQNEAQ (reference sequence). The V segment lost 5 bases and the J segment 9 bases; nucleotides outside the gene matches: 6. This chain's CDR3 is CASSQGESAQYF. The DNA for the CDR3 is TGTGCCAGCAGCCAGGGGGAGTCGGCCCAGTACTTC.

This clone was detected a few times. This chain joins TRBV6-6 and TRBJ2-5; TRBD1 aligns across 7 bases. The J call is doubtful: the DNA matches TRBJ2-7 better. The CDR3 is 12 residues long. The germline CDR1 and CDR2 sequences are MNHNY and SVGAGI (reference sequence). The CDR3 spells CASTNRGYEQYF. CDR3 DNA sequence: TGTGCCAGCACCAACAGGGGCTACGAGCAGTACTTC.

This clone was seen a few times. The rearrangement uses TRBV29-1 and TRBJ2-7, with 7 bases lining up with TRBD2. After removal of 7 bases from V and 11 bases from J, the junction contained 14 bases not matched to a gene. The CDR3 runs to 12 residues. CDR1 SQVTM and CDR2 ANQGSEA come from the germline V gene. CDR3 nucleotides: TGCAGCGCTGGTGGCCCTGGGGAGGGGAAGTACTTC. It yields the protein CSAGGPGEGKYF.

This chain uses TRBV4-2 with TRBJ2-7, with 7 bases fitting TRBD1. CDR3 length equals 14 residues. Germline CDR1 LGHNA, CDR2 YNFKEQ. After removal of 6 bases from V and 0 bases from J, the junction contained 5 bases not matched to a gene. CDR3 amino acids: CASRSGTDSYEQYF. The CDR3, as DNA: TGTGCCAGCAGGTCCGGGACAGACTCCTACGAGCAGTACTTC.

Only a few counts were recorded for this clone. This chain connects TRBV18 to TRBJ2-5, with TRBD1 matching over 7 bases. Per germline, CDR1 KGHSH and CDR2 LQKENI. J lost 7 bases, V lost 1 base, and 3 bases had no gene match. The CDR3 runs 13 residues. The DNA for the CDR3 is TGTGCCAGCTCACCACGACCAGGGGGGACCCAGTACTTC. This translates into CASSPRPGGTQYF.

This clone has a handful of counts. The chain links TRBV5-5 to TRBJ2-7, with a tentative D call TRBD2 (6 bases). Trimming pared 0 bases from V and 1 base from J, leaving 11 bases between. Germline V CDR1 and CDR2: SGHKS, YYEKEE (reference sequence). The CDR3 is made up of 15 amino acids. In DNA, the CDR3 is TGTGCCAGCAGCTTGGACTGGGACTTGTCCTACGAGCAGTACTTC. As protein: CASSLDWDLSYEQYF.

The table lists this clone with a few counts. The rearrangement joins TRBV28 to TRBJ2-5; the D gene is possibly TRBD2 (6 bases). In germline, CDR1 is MDHEN, CDR2 SYDVKM. CDR3 size: 15 residues. V was shortened by 5 bases and J by 3 bases, with 16 bases between the two germline ends. CDR3 sequence reads: CASSPAGGAKETQYF. Here the CDR3 DNA reads TGTGCCAGCAGTCCAGCAGGCGGGGCAAAAGAGACCCAGTACTTC. Variable domain in full (rest from reference TRBV28 and TRBJ2-5): DVKVTQSSRYLVKRTGEKVFLECVQDMDHENMFWYRQDPGLGLRLIYFSYDVKMKEKGDIPEGYSVSREKKERFSLILESASTNQTSMYLCASSPAGGAKETQYFGPGTRLLVL.

The chain employs TRBV5-4 and TRBJ2-7, with D uncertain. Per the germline V gene, CDR1 is SGHNT and CDR2 is YYREEE (reference sequence). CDR3 length equals 14 residues. Trimming left V 3 bases short and J 0 bases short, with 10 bases between. The CDR3 sequence is CASSSTGSSYEQYF. CDR3 sequence (DNA): TGTGCCAGCAGCTCGACTGGCAGCTCCTACGAGCAGTACTTC.

This clone has just a few counts. For the CDR3, the DNA is TGTGCCAGCAGTGCTAGTGACAGGGGATCCTACGAGCAGTACTTC. It is translated as CASSASDRGSYEQYF. The V and J genes are TRBV2 and TRBJ2-5; 8 nucleotides agree with TRBD1. Judging by the DNA end, TRBJ2-7 fits better; the J call may be wrong. CDR3 size: 15 residues. From germline, CDR1 is SNHLY and CDR2 FYNNEI.

The chain recombines TRBV19 with TRBJ1-4, with 9 bases identical to TRBD1. This CDR3 comprises 16 residues. CDR1 LNHDA and CDR2 SQIVND come from the germline V gene (reference sequence). Germline trimming cut 11 bases from V and 2 bases from J; bases unmatched to any gene: 12. DNA for the CDR3: TGTGCCGCGGCGAGGGACAGGGTCGGGACTAATGAAAAACTGTTTTTT. It yields the protein CAAARDRVGTNEKLFF. The full variable domain, with the rest looked up from reference TRBV19 and TRBJ1-4, is DGGITQSPKYLFRKEGQNVTLSCEQNLNHDAMYWYRQDPGQGLRLIYYSQIVNDFQKGDIAEGYSVSREKKESFPLTVTSAQKNPTAFYLCAAARDRVGTNEKLFFGSGTQLSVL.

The chain is built from TRBV5-1 and TRBJ1-2; 7 bases line up with TRBD1. This CDR3 region has 18 residues. Germline V gene sequence: CDR1 SGHRS, CDR2 YFSETQ. V dropped 0 bases and J dropped 0; count of bases not matched to a gene: 11. CDR3 amino acids: CASSLAPGQRLSNYGYTF. DNA of the CDR3: TGCGCCAGCAGCTTGGCCCCGGGACAGAGGCTCTCTAACTATGGCTACACCTTC.

This clone occurred a few times. The chain links TRBV28 to TRBJ1-2, with 12 bases identical to TRBD1. Germline V gene lookup returns CDR1 MDHEN and CDR2 SYDVKM. J was trimmed by 6 bases and V by 6 bases; bases with no gene match: 14. This CDR3 has 17 residues. The CDR3 sequence: CASSPAGDRGRNHGYTF. The DNA for the CDR3 is TGTGCCAGCAGCCCAGCTGGGGACAGGGGGCGAAACCATGGCTACACCTTC.

V gene TRBV27 combines with J gene TRBJ2-7, with 8 bases aligning to TRBD1. Germline CDR1 MNHEY, CDR2 SMNVEV (reference sequence). This CDR3 is built from 16 residues. With 3 bases clipped from V and 0 bases from J, the junction kept 7 bases outside the gene matches. DNA of the CDR3: TGTGCCAGCAGTTTTGGACAGGGCCGAACCTCCTACGAGCAGTACTTC. Amino acids: CASSFGQGRTSYEQYF.

In its sample, this clone was seen a few times. The genes are TRBV7-8 and TRBJ2-7; D remains ambiguous. The CDR3 has 12 residues. Germline assignment: CDR1 SGHVS and CDR2 FQNEAQ. The germline V and J ends were trimmed by 1 base and 4 bases, with 5 bases remaining between them. In DNA, the CDR3 is TGTGCCAGCAGCTTAGTACTGTACGAGCAGTACTTC. Translation: CASSLVLYEQYF.

This clone was observed a few times. The genes are TRBV4-1 and TRBJ1-5, with unresolved D. The V gene's germline CDR1 is MGHRA and CDR2 YSYEKL. V was cut by 4 bases and J by 4 bases, with 14 bases left in between. The CDR3 runs 15 residues. CDR3: CASSPLAGINQPQHF. As DNA, the CDR3 is TGCGCCAGCAGCCCCCTGGCGGGAATAAATCAGCCCCAGCATTTT.